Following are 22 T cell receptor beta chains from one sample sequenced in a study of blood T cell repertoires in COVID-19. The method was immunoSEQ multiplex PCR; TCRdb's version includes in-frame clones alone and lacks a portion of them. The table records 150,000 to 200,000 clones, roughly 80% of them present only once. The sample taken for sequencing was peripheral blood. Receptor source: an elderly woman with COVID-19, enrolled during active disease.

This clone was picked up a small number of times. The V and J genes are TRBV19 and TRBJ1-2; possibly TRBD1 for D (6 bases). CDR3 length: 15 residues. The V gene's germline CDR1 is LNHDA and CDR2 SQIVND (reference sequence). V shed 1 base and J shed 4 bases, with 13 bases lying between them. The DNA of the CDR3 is TGTGCCAGTAGTATAGGTTGGGACACGGGCTATGGCTACACCTTC. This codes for CASSIGWDTGYGYTF. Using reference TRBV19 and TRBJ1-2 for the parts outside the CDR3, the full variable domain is DGGITQSPKYLFRKEGQNVTLSCEQNLNHDAMYWYRQDPGQGLRLIYYSQIVNDFQKGDIAEGYSVSREKKESFPLTVTSAQKNPTAFYLCASSIGWDTGYGYTFGSGTRLTVV.

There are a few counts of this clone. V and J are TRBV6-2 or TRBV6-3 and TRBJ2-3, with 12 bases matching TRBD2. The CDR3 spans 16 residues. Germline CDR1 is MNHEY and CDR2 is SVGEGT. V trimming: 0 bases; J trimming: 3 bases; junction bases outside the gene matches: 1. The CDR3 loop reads CASSYSLAGGTDTQYF. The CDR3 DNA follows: TGTGCCAGCAGTTACTCCCTAGCGGGGGGGACAGATACGCAGTATTTT.

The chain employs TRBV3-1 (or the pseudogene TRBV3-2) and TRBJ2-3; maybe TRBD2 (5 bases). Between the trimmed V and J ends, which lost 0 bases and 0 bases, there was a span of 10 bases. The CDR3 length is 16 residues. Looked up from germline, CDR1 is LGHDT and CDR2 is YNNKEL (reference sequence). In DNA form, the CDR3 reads TGTGCCAGCAGCCAAGAACTAGACACTAGCACAGATACGCAGTATTTT. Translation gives CASSQELDTSTDTQYF.

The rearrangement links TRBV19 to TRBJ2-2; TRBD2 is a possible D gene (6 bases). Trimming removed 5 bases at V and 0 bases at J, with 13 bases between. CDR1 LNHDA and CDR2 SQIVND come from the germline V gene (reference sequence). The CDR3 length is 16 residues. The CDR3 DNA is TGTGCCAGTAGTGGAATGGGGGGAACGAACACCGGGGAGCTGTTTTTT. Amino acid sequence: CASSGMGGTNTGELFF.

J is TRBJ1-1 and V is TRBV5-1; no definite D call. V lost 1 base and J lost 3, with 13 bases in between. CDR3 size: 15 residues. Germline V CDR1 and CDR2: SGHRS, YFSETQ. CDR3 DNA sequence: TGCGCCAGCAGCTTGATCTGGGCCGGGGACACTGAAGCTTTCTTT. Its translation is CASSLIWAGDTEAFF.

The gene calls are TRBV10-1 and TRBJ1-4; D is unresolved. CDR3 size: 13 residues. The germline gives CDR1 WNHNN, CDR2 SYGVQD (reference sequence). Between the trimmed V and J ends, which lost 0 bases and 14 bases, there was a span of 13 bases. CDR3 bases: TGCGCCAGCAGTGAGTCCACCGGGTCCCCGCTGTTTTTT. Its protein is CASSESTGSPLFF.

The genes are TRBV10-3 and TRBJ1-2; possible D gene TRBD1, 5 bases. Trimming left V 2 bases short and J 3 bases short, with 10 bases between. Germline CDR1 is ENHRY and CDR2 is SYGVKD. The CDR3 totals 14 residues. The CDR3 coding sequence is TGTGCCATCAGTGAGGAGGACAAGTACTATGGCTACACCTTC. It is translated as CAISEEDKYYGYTF.

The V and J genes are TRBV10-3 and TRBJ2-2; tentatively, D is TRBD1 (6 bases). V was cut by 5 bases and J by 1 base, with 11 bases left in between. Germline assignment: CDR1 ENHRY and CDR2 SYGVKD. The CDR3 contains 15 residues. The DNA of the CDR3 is TGTGCCATCAGTCCGGGACACATGAACACCGGGGAGCTGTTTTTT. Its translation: CAISPGHMNTGELFF.

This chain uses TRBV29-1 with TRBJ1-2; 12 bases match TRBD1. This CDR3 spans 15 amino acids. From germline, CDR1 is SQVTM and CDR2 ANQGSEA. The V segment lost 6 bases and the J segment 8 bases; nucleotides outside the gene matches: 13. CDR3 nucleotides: TGCAGCGTAACCTCTCCGGGACAGGGGGCTGTGGGCTACACCTTC. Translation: CSVTSPGQGAVGYTF.

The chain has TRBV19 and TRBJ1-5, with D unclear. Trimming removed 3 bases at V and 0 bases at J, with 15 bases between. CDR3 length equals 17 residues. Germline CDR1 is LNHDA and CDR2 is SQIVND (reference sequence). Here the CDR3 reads CASSIQYGDYSNQPQHF. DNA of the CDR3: TGTGCCAGTAGTATCCAGTACGGGGATTATAGCAATCAGCCCCAGCATTTT.

The chain's CDR3 is CASSQVQGGYEQYF. The CDR3 DNA sequence: TGTGCCAGCAGCCAAGTACAGGGGGGGTACGAGCAGTACTTC. The chain is built from TRBV14 and TRBJ2-7, with a possible D match to TRBD1 (8 bases). V was trimmed by 1 base and J by 4 bases, leaving 11 bases between them. The CDR3 length is 14 residues. The germline V gene has CDR1 SGHDN and CDR2 FVKESK.

The CDR3: CASSIDRVQPQHF. CDR3 DNA sequence: TGTGCCAGTAGTATAGATCGGGTTCAGCCCCAGCATTTT. V usage is TRBV19 and J usage is TRBJ1-5; unclear D gene. Trimming left V 0 bases short and J 6 bases short, with 6 bases between. The CDR3 extends over 13 amino acids. Germline CDR1 is LNHDA and CDR2 is SQIVND (reference sequence).

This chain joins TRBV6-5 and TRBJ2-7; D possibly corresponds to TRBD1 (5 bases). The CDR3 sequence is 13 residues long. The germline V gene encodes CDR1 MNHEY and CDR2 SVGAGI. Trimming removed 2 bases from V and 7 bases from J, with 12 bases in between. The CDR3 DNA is TGTGCCAGCAGTTACGGTCAGGGCAGGGAGCAGTACTTC. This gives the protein CASSYGQGREQYF.

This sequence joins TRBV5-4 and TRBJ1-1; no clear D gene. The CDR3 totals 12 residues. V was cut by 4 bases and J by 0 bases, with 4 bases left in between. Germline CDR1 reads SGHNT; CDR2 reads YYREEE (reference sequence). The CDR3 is CASSPLNTEAFF. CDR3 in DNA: TGTGCCAGCAGCCCTTTGAACACTGAAGCTTTCTTT.

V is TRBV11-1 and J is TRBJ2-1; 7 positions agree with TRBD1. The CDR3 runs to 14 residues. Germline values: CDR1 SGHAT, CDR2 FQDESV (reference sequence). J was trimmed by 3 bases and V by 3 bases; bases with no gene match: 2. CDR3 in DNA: TGTGCCAGCAGCTTGGGGGACAGCTACAATGAGCAGTTCTTC. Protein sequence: CASSLGDSYNEQFF.

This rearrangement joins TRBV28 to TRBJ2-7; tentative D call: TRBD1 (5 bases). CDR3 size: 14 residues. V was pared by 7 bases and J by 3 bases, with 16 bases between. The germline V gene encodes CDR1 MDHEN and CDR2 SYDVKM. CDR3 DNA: TGTGCCAGCATCTCGGCAGGGTCAGTCTACGAGCAGTACTTC. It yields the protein CASISAGSVYEQYF.

CDR3 DNA sequence: TGTGCCAGCAGCTCCTGGGGAGGGGGAGCTGAAGCTTTCTTT. It is translated as CASSSWGGGAEAFF. This chain uses TRBV7-9 with TRBJ1-1; D may be TRBD1 (6 bases). Looked up from germline, CDR1 is SEHNR and CDR2 is FQNEAQ (reference sequence). The CDR3 runs 14 residues. Trimming took 4 bases from V and 6 from J, leaving 15 bases between them.

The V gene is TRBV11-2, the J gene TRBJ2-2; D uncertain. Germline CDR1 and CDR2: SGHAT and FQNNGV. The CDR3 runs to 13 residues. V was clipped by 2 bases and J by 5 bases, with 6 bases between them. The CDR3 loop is CASSLLETGELFF. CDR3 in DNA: TGTGCCAGCAGCTTATTAGAAACCGGGGAGCTGTTTTTT.

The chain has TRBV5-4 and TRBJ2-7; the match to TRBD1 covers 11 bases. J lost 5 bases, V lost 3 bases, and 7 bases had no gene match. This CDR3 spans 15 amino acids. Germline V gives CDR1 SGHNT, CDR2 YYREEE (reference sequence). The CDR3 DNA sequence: TGTGCCAGCAGCTCACCCGGGACAGGGGGAAACGAGCAGTACTTC. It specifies CASSSPGTGGNEQYF. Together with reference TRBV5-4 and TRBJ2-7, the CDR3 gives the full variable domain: ETGVTQSPTHLIKTRGQQVTLRCSSQSGHNTVSWYQQALGQGPQFIFQYYREEENGRGNFPPRFSGLQFPNYSSELNVNALELDDSALYLCASSSPGTGGNEQYFGPGTRLTVT.

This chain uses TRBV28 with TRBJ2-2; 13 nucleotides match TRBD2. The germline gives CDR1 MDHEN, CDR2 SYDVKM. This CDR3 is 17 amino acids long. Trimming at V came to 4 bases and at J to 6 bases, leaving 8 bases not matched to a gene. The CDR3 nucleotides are TGTGCCAGCAGTTCTACTAGCGGGAGGGCCCCCGCCGGGGAGCTGTTTTTT. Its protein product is CASSSTSGRAPAGELFF.

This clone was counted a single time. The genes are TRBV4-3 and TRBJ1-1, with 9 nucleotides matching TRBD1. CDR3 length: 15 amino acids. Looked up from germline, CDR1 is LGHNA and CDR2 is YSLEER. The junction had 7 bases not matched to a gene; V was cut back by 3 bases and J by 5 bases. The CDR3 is CASSQTWTGETEAFF. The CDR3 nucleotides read TGCGCCAGCAGCCAGACTTGGACAGGGGAGACTGAAGCTTTCTTT.

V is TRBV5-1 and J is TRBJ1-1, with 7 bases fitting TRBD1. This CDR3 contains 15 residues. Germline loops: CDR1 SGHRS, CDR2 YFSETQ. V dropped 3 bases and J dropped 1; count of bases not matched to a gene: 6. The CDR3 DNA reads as TGCGCCAGCAGCTCACTGGGACAGTCGAACACTGAAGCTTTCTTT. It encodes CASSSLGQSNTEAFF.